This T cell receptor beta chain came from a study of T cell responses to AZD1222 COVID-19 vaccine. Study-wide points: Reports indicate that nearly half of spike-specific TCRs are directed at unmutated variant regions. With dominance at 160-218 and 743-854, vaccine-associated CD4 TCRs spanned spike.

Libraries were prepared by immunoSEQ multiplex PCR; TCRdb keeps only in-frame clonotypes and omits some of them. The data show fewer than 120,000 clones, with roughly 89% seen just once and about 15% held by the top ten. The CDR3 sequence is 12 residues long. The ends were cut back, 5 bases at V and 2 bases at J, with 5 bases in the middle. Germline CDR1 and CDR2: SEHNR and FQNEAQ (reference sequence). This clone showed up just once. What it binds is not known. Other DNA sequences from this sample encode an identical CDR3 as well. This sequence joins TRBV7-9 and TRBJ2-3, with D unclear. The sequencing here drew on peripheral blood, taken 28 days after the second AZD1222 dose. This receptor was taken from an adult who received the AZD1222 COVID-19 vaccine. The CDR3 reads CASSRVTDTQYF. The CDR3 region has the DNA TGTGCCAGCAGCAGGGTCACAGATACGCAGTATTTT.